Below, 21 T cell receptor beta chains from the same sample are listed, as sequenced in a study of response to subunit inactivated influenza vaccine. TCRdb independently ran MiXCR on the RT-PCR reads; one entry per CDR3 protein. The sample holds hundreds of thousands of distinct CDR3 sequences, approximately 15% seen once. The source was PBMCs from blood, collected approximately 15 days before vaccination. The receptors derive from a man between 50 and 59 years old who received an inactivated influenza vaccine.

This rearrangement joins TRBV20-1 to TRBJ2-2, with 12 positions matching TRBD2. This CDR3 is built from 15 residues. Germline V gene sequence: CDR1 DFQATT, CDR2 SNEGSKA (reference sequence). J lost 7 bases, V lost 6 bases, and 9 bases had no gene match. This chain's CDR3 is CSATTSGRIGGELFF. The DNA for the CDR3 is TGCAGTGCCACCACTAGCGGGAGGATAGGCGGGGAGCTGTTTTTT.

V usage is TRBV7-2 and J usage is TRBJ1-2; D perhaps matches TRBD1 (6 bases). CDR3 size: 14 residues. The V gene lost 5 bases and the J gene lost 6 bases, with 16 bases spanning the gap. Germline lookup yields CDR1 SGHTA and CDR2 FQGNSA. The CDR3 region is CASSLYGGGDGYTF. CDR3 DNA: TGTGCCAGCAGCCTATACGGGGGGGGCGATGGCTACACCTTC.

This clonotype was detected a few times. The chain recombines TRBV7-2 with TRBJ1-3; D gene uncertain. CDR1 and CDR2 (germline): SGHTA, FQGNSA. The CDR3 loop spans 12 amino acids. Trimming took off 4 bases at V and 8 bases at J, with 9 bases between the two ends. This CDR3 is CASSWTGDTIYF. The CDR3 nucleotides read TGTGCCAGCAGCTGGACCGGGGACACCATATATTTT.

There are a few counts of this clonotype. This rearrangement joins TRBV7-8 to TRBJ2-1; 8 nucleotides agree with TRBD2. The germline gives CDR1 SGHVS, CDR2 FQNEAQ. The CDR3 is 16 residues long. V was pared by 5 bases and J by 4 bases, with 10 bases of the junction left unmatched. The CDR3, as DNA: TGTGCCAGCAGCCCTATAGCGGGGACGCCTTACAATGAGCAGTTCTTC. Translating it yields CASSPIAGTPYNEQFF.

This sequence joins TRBV10-2 and TRBJ1-2; TRBD1 is a possible D gene (5 bases). This CDR3 has 15 amino acids. The V gene lost 0 bases and the J gene lost 0 bases, with 8 bases spanning the gap. Germline values: CDR1 WSHSY, CDR2 SAAADI. In DNA form, the CDR3 reads TGCGCCAGCAGTGAGTCGCTGGGGGCTAACTATGGCTACACCTTC. This encodes CASSESLGANYGYTF.

This clonotype was seen many times. This chain connects TRBV7-2 to TRBJ1-3; no clear D gene. The V end was cut by 1 base, the J end by 0 bases, with 7 bases between. Germline V lookup: CDR1 SGHTA, CDR2 FQGNSA. This CDR3 has 15 residues. The CDR3 DNA reads as TGTGCCAGCAGCTTAGTTCCGATCTCTGGAAACACCATATATTTT. As protein: CASSLVPISGNTIYF.

This clonotype was seen at least ten times. The chain couples TRBV29-1 to TRBJ2-7; no clear D gene. This CDR3 contains 12 residues. V was pared by 4 bases and J by 2 bases, with 9 bases between. The germline V gene encodes CDR1 SQVTM and CDR2 ANQGSEA. CDR3 region: CSVVGQAYEQYF. CDR3 sequence (DNA): TGCAGCGTTGTAGGGCAAGCCTACGAGCAGTACTTC.

The chain has TRBV28 and TRBJ2-3; D gene ambiguous. Germline V gives CDR1 MDHEN, CDR2 SYDVKM. The CDR3 loop spans 17 amino acids. Trimming removed 4 bases from V and 2 bases from J, with 19 bases in between. The CDR3 loop is CASSSPGYLRNTDTQYF. Written as DNA, the CDR3 is TGTGCCAGCAGTTCCCCCGGGTACCTTCGAAACACAGATACGCAGTATTTT. Full variable domain (rest looked up from reference TRBV28 and TRBJ2-3): DVKVTQSSRYLVKRTGEKVFLECVQDMDHENMFWYRQDPGLGLRLIYFSYDVKMKEKGDIPEGYSVSREKKERFSLILESASTNQTSMYLCASSSPGYLRNTDTQYFGPGTRLTVL.

A few counts support this clonotype. This chain uses TRBV6-2 or TRBV6-3 with TRBJ2-3; TRBD2 matches 11 bases. Germline V gene lookup returns CDR1 MNHEY and CDR2 SVGEGT. The CDR3 consists of 13 residues. The V segment lost 6 bases and the J segment 5 bases; nucleotides outside the gene matches: 1. In DNA, the CDR3 is TGTGCCAGCAGCGGGACTAGCGGAGATACGCAGTATTTT. Protein sequence: CASSGTSGDTQYF.

The chain combines TRBV2 with TRBJ1-1; D possibly corresponds to TRBD1 (5 bases). With 6 bases removed from V and 1 base from J, the gap between germline ends came to 9 bases. The V gene's germline CDR1 is SNHLY and CDR2 FYNNEI. The CDR3 consists of 13 residues. CDR3 DNA: TGTGCCAGCAGGAGCCAGGGGAACACTGAAGCTTTCTTT. It translates to CASRSQGNTEAFF. The variable domain in full, with the rest retrieved from reference TRBV2 and TRBJ1-1, is EPEVTQTPSHQVTQMGQEVILRCVPISNHLYFYWYRQILGQKVEFLVSFYNNEISEKSEIFDDQFSVERPDGSNFTLKIRSTKLEDSAMYFCASRSQGNTEAFFGQGTRLTVV.

This clonotype was found many times. The chain has TRBV14 and TRBJ1-6, with D hard to call. Germline V gives CDR1 SGHDN, CDR2 FVKESK. With 7 bases removed from V and 10 bases from J, the gap between germline ends came to 11 bases. This CDR3 region has 12 residues. CDR3 protein: CASNKGGSPLHF. CDR3 nucleotide sequence: TGTGCCAGCAACAAAGGTGGCTCACCCCTCCACTTT.

This clonotype occurred a few times. The J gene is TRBJ1-3, the V gene TRBV12-3 or TRBV12-4, with a tentative D call TRBD1 (6 bases). This CDR3 has 14 amino acids. V lost 10 bases and J 0 bases, leaving 13 bases between the germline ends. The DNA of the CDR3 is TGTGCCAACCGGGACATCCACTCTGGAAACACCATATATTTT. The encoded protein is CANRDIHSGNTIYF.

This clonotype was seen only a few times. CDR3 sequence reads: CASSQPGQGAGELFF. For the CDR3, the DNA is TGCGCCAGCAGCCAGCCGGGACAGGGGGCAGGGGAGCTGTTTTTT. V usage is TRBV4-1 and J usage is TRBJ2-2; TRBD1 agrees at 12 bases. The CDR3 loop spans 15 amino acids. With 3 bases clipped from V and 8 bases from J, the junction kept 4 bases outside the gene matches. The germline V gene encodes CDR1 MGHRA and CDR2 YSYEKL.

The chain joins TRBV5-1 to TRBJ2-2; possible D gene TRBD1, 6 bases. Trimming removed 4 bases from V and 5 bases from J, with 18 bases in between. This CDR3 region has 16 residues. Germline lookup yields CDR1 SGHRS and CDR2 YFSETQ. The CDR3 DNA is TGCGCCAGCAGCGCCCTCCCAAACAGGGATACCGGGGAGCTGTTTTTT. Residues: CASSALPNRDTGELFF.

This chain uses TRBV11-2 with TRBJ2-4, with D perhaps matching TRBD2 (5 bases). V gave up 5 bases and J gave up 9 bases, with 11 bases separating them. Germline CDR1 SGHAT, CDR2 FQNNGV. CDR3 length: 12 residues. As DNA, the CDR3 is TGTGCCAGCAGCCCCGGACTCGCCATTCAGTACTTC. Its translation: CASSPGLAIQYF.

This clonotype came up a few times. The chain joins TRBV24-1 to TRBJ2-7; the D is unclear. The CDR3 has 11 amino acids. Between the trimmed V and J ends, which lost 9 bases and 0 bases, there was a span of 5 bases. The germline V gene has CDR1 KGHDR and CDR2 SFDVKD. Written as DNA, the CDR3 is TGTGCCACCGGGGACTCCTACGAGCAGTACTTC. It codes for CATGDSYEQYF.

This clonotype was seen more than once but under ten times. The V call is TRBV28, the J call TRBJ2-7; the match to TRBD2 covers 7 bases. With V trimmed by 6 bases and J by 7 bases, 9 bases remained unmatched. Germline V CDR1 and CDR2: MDHEN, SYDVKM. The length of the CDR3 is 13 residues. The CDR3 loop is CASRRTSVREQYF. CDR3 bases: TGTGCCAGCAGACGAACTAGCGTGAGAGAGCAGTACTTC.

This clonotype came up a few times. The chain links TRBV6-5 to TRBJ2-3; D possibly corresponds to TRBD2 (6 bases). The CDR3 sequence is 19 residues long. With 0 bases removed from V and 1 base from J, the gap between germline ends came to 20 bases. In germline, CDR1 is MNHEY, CDR2 SVGAGI. The CDR3 DNA sequence: TGTGCCAGCAGTTACTCGCTGAGCTCCCTCGGGAGAGGCACAGATACGCAGTATTTT. Residues: CASSYSLSSLGRGTDTQYF.

The J gene is TRBJ2-2, the V gene TRBV10-3; D assignment may be TRBD1 or TRBD2 (5 bases each). Trimming removed 4 bases from V and 7 bases from J, with 19 bases in between. The CDR3 consists of 16 residues. Germline lookup yields CDR1 ENHRY and CDR2 SYGVKD. The CDR3 coding sequence is TGTGCCATCAGTGTAAGGACCCCCGGGGCTAGCGGGGAGCTGTTTTTT. Translated: CAISVRTPGASGELFF.

This clonotype has at least ten counts. The rearrangement joins TRBV28 to TRBJ2-5; 9 nucleotides line up with TRBD1. The germline V gene has CDR1 MDHEN and CDR2 SYDVKM. This CDR3 region has 16 residues. V was clipped by 6 bases and J by 1 base; unmatched bases: 9. The CDR3 loop is CASSLGTGFSQETQYF. CDR3 nucleotide sequence: TGTGCCAGCAGCCTAGGGACAGGGTTTAGCCAAGAGACCCAGTACTTC.

The chain uses TRBV5-1 and TRBJ1-5; TRBD1 might be the D (5 bases). V was trimmed by 0 bases and J by 4 bases, leaving 14 bases between them. Germline CDR1 SGHRS, CDR2 YFSETQ. This CDR3 is 16 amino acids long. CDR3 sequence reads: CASSLVHRKLNQPQHF. The CDR3 DNA follows: TGCGCCAGCAGCTTGGTACACAGGAAACTAAATCAGCCCCAGCATTTT.